The rows below give T cell receptor beta chains drawn from one sample of a study of shared clonotypes between healthy human individuals. Data came from immunoSEQ multiplex PCR; TCRdb stores just in-frame clones and leaves some out. The table lists over 2,000,000 clones, just over 90% of them singletons. The sample comprised naive CD8+ T cells from PBMCs. All receptors derive from a man in his late teens or twenties in good health. Some clones in this sample may be carry-over from other donors' samples. Both conserved end residues are part of each CDR3. Each record gives: clone size, CDR3 length, J gene, D gene, V gene, CDR3 DNA, CDR3 protein. A D gene is named only where the DNA matches it firmly. Clone size is given for some rows only: seen once, a few or many times, or a class if the clone is expanded.

. 18 TRBJ2-6 . TRBV7-9 TGTGCCAGCAGCTTAGGGTCCAGGGGTTCACCCGGGGCCAACGTCCTGACTTTC CASSLGSRGSPGANVLTF
once 17 TRBJ2-1 . TRBV10-1 TGCGCCAGCAGTGAACACCCCCTTGGGCGGACTTACAATGAGCAGTTCTTC CASSEHPLGRTYNEQFF
. 15 TRBJ2-7 . TRBV6-1 TGTGCCAGCAGCCCAGGGGTGCGAGTGAGAAGGGAGCAGTACTTC CASSPGVRVRREQYF
. 14 TRBJ2-4 TRBD1 TRBV13 TGTGCCAGCAGCCCTCAGACAGGGAAAAACATTCAGTACTTC CASSPQTGKNIQYF
. 15 TRBJ1-5 TRBD1 TRBV27 TGTGCCAGCAGTACGGGACAGGGGGCAGCTCAGCCCCAGCATTTT CASSTGQGAAQPQHF
. 15 TRBJ1-1 . TRBV7-9 TGTGCCAGCTTCTCTCCCGGCCAAGGGGACACTGAAGCTTTCTTT CASFSPGQGDTEAFF
. 15 TRBJ2-7 . TRBV5-6 TGTGCCAGCAGCTTGGCCGCTGGATATGGAAACGAGCAGTACTTC CASSLAAGYGNEQYF
. 16 TRBJ2-7 TRBD1 TRBV4-1 TGCGCCAGCAGCCAAATTATGACAGGGGGTTCTGACGAGCAGTACTTC CASSQIMTGGSDEQYF
. 14 TRBJ2-7 TRBD2 TRBV27 TGTGCCAGCAGTCTAGCGGGAGGACCTTACGAGCAGTACTTC CASSLAGGPYEQYF
. 17 TRBJ2-5 TRBD2 TRBV4-1 TGCGCCAGCAGCCAAGTCCCCGGGACTAGCGGGAGAGAGACCCAGTACTTC CASSQVPGTSGRETQYF
. 14 TRBJ2-7 TRBD2 TRBV15 TGTGCCACCAAACCTACGCGGGAGGGCCGAGAGCAGTACTTC CATKPTREGREQYF
. 14 TRBJ2-2 . TRBV28 TGTGCCAGCCTGGCGGATGCGAACACCGGGGAGCTGTTTTTT CASLADANTGELFF
. 16 TRBJ2-7 . TRBV7-8 TGTGCCAGCAGCTTAGTAAGGACTCTGTCCTCCTACGAGCAGTACTTC CASSLVRTLSSYEQYF
. 15 TRBJ2-1 . TRBV9 TGTGCCAGCAGCGTATACGACTTCCCAGACAATGAGCAGTTCTTC CASSVYDFPDNEQFF
. 18 TRBJ2-1 TRBD2 TRBV9 TGTGCCAGCAGCCCAGGGACTAGCGGGCCCAACCACTACAATGAGCAGTTCTTC CASSPGTSGPNHYNEQFF
. 14 TRBJ1-1 TRBD1 TRBV6-5 TGTGCCAGCAGTATAAATCGCCGGGACAGTGAAGCTTTCTTT CASSINRRDSEAFF
. 15 TRBJ1-1 TRBD1 TRBV9 TGTGCCAGCAGCGTTGTAGGGGGCTTAAGACCTGAAGCTTTCTTT CASSVVGGLRPEAFF
once 15 TRBJ2-7 TRBD2 TRBV27 TGTGCCAGCAGTTTAGGGCTAGCGGGTTCCTACGAGCAGTACTTC CASSLGLAGSYEQYF
once 11 TRBJ2-7 . TRBV10-1 TGCGCCAGCAGTCCCGGGTACGAGCAGTACTTC CASSPGYEQYF
. 13 TRBJ1-1 . TRBV29-1 TGCAGCGTTGGGTTTGGGGGCAAAAAAGGGGCTTTCTTT CSVGFGGKKGAFF
. 15 TRBJ2-7 TRBD2 TRBV29-1 TGCAGCGTTGAAGGGACTAGCGGGAGTTCCTACGAGCAGTACTTC CSVEGTSGSSYEQYF
. 14 TRBJ2-3 . TRBV13 TGTGCCAGCAGCCCAGGGACTTCTCTAGATACGCAGTATTTT CASSPGTSLDTQYF
. 14 TRBJ2-3 . TRBV28 TGTGCCAGCAGTCTCGGACCGATAACAGATACGCAGTATTTT CASSLGPITDTQYF
. 13 TRBJ1-2 . TRBV18 TGTGCCAGCTCACCCGCCTCCGCAGTAGGCTACACCTTC CASSPASAVGYTF
once 16 TRBJ2-7 TRBD1 TRBV27 TGTGCCAGCAGTCCCCTAGGACAGGCCGGGCCCTACGAGCAGTACTTC CASSPLGQAGPYEQYF
. 13 TRBJ2-7 . TRBV9 TGTGCCAGCAGCGTAGGTGGGGGTACAGAGCAGTACTTC CASSVGGGTEQYF
. 14 TRBJ1-5 TRBD1 TRBV19 TGTGCCAGTTTGGACAGGGGTAGCAATCAGCCCCAGCATTTT CASLDRGSNQPQHF
. 15 TRBJ2-1 . TRBV13 TGTGCCAGCAGCTTAGTGGGCCTCTTTAGAAATGAGCAGTTCTTC CASSLVGLFRNEQFF
. 14 TRBJ2-3 . TRBV15 TGTGCCACCAGCTCAACAGATCTTCGGGATACGCAGTATTTT CATSSTDLRDTQYF
. 14 TRBJ2-1 . TRBV18 TGTGCCAGCTCACCGTCCCCCGATTACAATGAGCAGTTCTTC CASSPSPDYNEQFF
. 16 TRBJ2-7 . TRBV27 TGTGCCAGCAGTTTATTGGCGGGCAGGGTTACCTACGAGCAGTACTTC CASSLLAGRVTYEQYF
. 14 TRBJ1-1 TRBD1 TRBV27 TGTGCCAGCAGTTTAAGACAGGGTGGCACTGAAGCTTTCTTT CASSLRQGGTEAFF
once 16 TRBJ2-3 . TRBV28 TGTGCCAGCAGTTTGAAAACCCTAGGGGGGGCAGATACGCAGTATTTT CASSLKTLGGADTQYF
. 13 TRBJ2-5 . TRBV2 TGTGCCAGCAGTGAACTCACCCAAGAGACCCAGTACTTC CASSELTQETQYF
. 13 TRBJ2-1 . TRBV11-3 TGTGCCAGCAGCTCCCCAGGGATCGCTGAGCAGTTCTTC CASSSPGIAEQFF
. 17 TRBJ2-3 TRBD2 TRBV7-8 TGTGCCAGCAGCTTCGGGACTAGCGGGACTAGCACAGATACGCAGTATTTT CASSFGTSGTSTDTQYF
. 13 TRBJ2-1 . TRBV4-1 TGCGCCAGCAGCGAAATAGGGGAGAGAGAGCAGTTCTTC CASSEIGEREQFF
. 14 TRBJ2-7 . TRBV7-9 TGTGCCAGCAGCTTAGAAGGGGCGCCCTACGAGCAGTACTTC CASSLEGAPYEQYF
. 16 TRBJ2-7 TRBD1 TRBV28 TGTGCCAGCAGTTCTGTGACAGGGGGAATAGTCTACGAGCAGTACTTC CASSSVTGGIVYEQYF
. 14 TRBJ2-7 TRBD1 TRBV5-6 TGTGCCAGCAGTTTCGGGACAGGGGCGTACGAGCAGTACTTC CASSFGTGAYEQYF
. 14 TRBJ1-2 . TRBV30 TGTGCCTGGACCCCCGTAGGGGGGCCGGAAGGCTACACCTTC CAWTPVGGPEGYTF